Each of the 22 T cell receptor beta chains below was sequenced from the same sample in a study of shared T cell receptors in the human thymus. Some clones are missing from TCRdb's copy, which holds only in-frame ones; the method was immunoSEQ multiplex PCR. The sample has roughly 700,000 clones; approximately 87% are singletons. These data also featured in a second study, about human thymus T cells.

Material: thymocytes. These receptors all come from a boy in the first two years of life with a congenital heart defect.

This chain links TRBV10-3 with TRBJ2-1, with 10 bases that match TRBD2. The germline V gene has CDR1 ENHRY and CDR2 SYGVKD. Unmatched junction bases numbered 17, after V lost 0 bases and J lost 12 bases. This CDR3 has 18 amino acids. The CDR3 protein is CAISESQPLAGVRVVQFF. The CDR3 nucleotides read TGTGCCATCAGTGAGTCTCAGCCCCTAGCGGGAGTCCGGGTGGTGCAGTTCTTC.

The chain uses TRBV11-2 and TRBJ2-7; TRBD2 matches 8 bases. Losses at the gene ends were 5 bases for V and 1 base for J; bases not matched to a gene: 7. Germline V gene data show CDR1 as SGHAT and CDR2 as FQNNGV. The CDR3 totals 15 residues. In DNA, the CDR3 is TGTGCCAGCAGCCTACGGGGCGGGAGGTCCTACGAGCAGTACTTC. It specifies CASSLRGGRSYEQYF.

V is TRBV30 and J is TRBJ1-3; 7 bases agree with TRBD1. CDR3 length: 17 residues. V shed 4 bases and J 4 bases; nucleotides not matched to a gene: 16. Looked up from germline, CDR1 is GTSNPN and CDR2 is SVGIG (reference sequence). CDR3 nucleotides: TGTGCCTGGAAGGGAGTCGGGGACAGAGGACACGGAAACACCATATATTTT. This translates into CAWKGVGDRGHGNTIYF.

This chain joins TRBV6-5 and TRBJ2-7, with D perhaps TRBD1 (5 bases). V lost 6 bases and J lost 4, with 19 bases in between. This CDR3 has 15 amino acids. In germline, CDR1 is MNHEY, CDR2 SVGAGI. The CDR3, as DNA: TGTGCCAGCAGCCGACTCGGACACCTCCTATACGAGCAGTACTTC. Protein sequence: CASSRLGHLLYEQYF.

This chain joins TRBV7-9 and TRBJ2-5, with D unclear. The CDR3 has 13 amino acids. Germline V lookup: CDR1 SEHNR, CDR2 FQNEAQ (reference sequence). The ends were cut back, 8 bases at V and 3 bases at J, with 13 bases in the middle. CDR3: CASARLDKETQYF. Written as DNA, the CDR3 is TGTGCCAGCGCTCGACTGGATAAAGAGACCCAGTACTTC.

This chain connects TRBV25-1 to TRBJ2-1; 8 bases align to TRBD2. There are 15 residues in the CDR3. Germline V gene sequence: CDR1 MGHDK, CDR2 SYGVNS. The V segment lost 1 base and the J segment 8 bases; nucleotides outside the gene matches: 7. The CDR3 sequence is CASSEWGGRRDEQFF. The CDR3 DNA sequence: TGTGCCAGCAGTGAATGGGGCGGGAGGAGGGATGAGCAGTTCTTC. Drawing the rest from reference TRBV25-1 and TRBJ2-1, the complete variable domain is EADIYQTPRYLVIGTGKKITLECSQTMGHDKMYWYQQDPGMELHLIHYSYGVNSTEKGDLSSESTVSRIRTEHFPLTLESARPSHTSQYLCASSEWGGRRDEQFFGPGTRLTVL.

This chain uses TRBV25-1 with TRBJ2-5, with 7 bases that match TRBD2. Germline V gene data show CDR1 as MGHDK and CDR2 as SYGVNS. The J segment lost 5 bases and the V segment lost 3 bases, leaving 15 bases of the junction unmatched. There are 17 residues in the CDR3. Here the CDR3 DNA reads TGTGCCAGCAGTGAGGGAGGGGACGGGGTTAATCGGGAGACCCAGTACTTC. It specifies CASSEGGDGVNRETQYF.

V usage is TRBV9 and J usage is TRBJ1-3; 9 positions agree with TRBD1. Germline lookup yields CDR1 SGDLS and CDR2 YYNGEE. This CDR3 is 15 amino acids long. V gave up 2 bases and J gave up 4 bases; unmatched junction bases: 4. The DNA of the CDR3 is TGTGCCAGCAGCGTCGGGACAGGGAAAGGAAACACCATATATTTT. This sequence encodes CASSVGTGKGNTIYF.

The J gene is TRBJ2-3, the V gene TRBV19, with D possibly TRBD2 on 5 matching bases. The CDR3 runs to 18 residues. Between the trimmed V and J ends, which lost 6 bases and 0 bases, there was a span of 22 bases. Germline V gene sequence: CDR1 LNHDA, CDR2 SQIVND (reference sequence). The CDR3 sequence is CASRLGKAGGPSTDTQYF. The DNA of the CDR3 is TGTGCCAGTAGATTGGGGAAGGCTGGAGGCCCTAGCACAGATACGCAGTATTTT.

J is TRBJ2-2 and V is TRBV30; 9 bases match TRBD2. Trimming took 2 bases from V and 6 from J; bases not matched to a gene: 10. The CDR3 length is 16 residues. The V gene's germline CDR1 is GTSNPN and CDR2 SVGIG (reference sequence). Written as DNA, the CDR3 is TGTGCCTGGAGTCCGAAGGGCGGGAGGGGATCCGGGGAGCTGTTTTTT. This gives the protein CAWSPKGGRGSGELFF.

As DNA, the CDR3 is TGTGCCAGCAGTCGTAAAGGACTAGCCGCGTGCCAGCCCTACGAGCAGTACTTC. Protein product: CASSRKGLAACQPYEQYF. The chain employs TRBV28 and TRBJ2-7; TRBD2 aligns across 8 bases. The CDR3 runs to 18 residues. V lost 5 bases and J lost 2; bases outside the gene matches: 17. Germline-derived CDR1 and CDR2 are MDHEN and SYDVKM. Filled out from reference TRBV28 and TRBJ2-7, the complete variable domain reads DVKVTQSSRYLVKRTGEKVFLECVQDMDHENMFWYRQDPGLGLRLIYFSYDVKMKEKGDIPEGYSVSREKKERFSLILESASTNQTSMYLCASSRKGLAACQPYEQYFGPGTRLTVT.

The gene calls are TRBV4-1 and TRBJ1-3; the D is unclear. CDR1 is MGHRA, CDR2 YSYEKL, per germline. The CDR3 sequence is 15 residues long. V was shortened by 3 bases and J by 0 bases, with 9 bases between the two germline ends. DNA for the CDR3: TGCGCCAGCAGCCACGAGAGGGCCTCTGGAAACACCATATATTTT. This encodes CASSHERASGNTIYF.

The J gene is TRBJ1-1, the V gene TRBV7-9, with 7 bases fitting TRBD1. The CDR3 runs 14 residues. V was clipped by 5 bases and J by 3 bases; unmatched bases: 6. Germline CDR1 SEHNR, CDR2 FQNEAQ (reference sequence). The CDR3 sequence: CASSGDRADTEAFF. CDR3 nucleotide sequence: TGTGCCAGCAGCGGCGACAGGGCTGACACTGAAGCTTTCTTT.

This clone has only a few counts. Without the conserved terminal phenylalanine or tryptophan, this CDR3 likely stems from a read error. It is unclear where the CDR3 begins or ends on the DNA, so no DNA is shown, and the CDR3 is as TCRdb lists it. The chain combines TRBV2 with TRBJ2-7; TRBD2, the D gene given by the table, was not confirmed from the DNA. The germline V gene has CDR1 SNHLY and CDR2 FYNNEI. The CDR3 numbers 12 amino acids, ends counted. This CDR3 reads CASSRTLTSGRY.

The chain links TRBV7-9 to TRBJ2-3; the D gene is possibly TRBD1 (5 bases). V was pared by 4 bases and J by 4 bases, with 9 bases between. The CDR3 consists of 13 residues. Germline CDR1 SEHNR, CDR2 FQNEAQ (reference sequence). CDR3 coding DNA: TGTGCCAGCAGCTCCCTGGGGCCAGATACGCAGTATTTT. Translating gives CASSSLGPDTQYF.

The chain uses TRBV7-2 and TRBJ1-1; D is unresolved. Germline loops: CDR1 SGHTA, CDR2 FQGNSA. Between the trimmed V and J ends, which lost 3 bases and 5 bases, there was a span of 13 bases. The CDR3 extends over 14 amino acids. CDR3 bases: TGTGCCAGCAGCTTGGCTGTGGCGGTGACTGAAGCTTTCTTT. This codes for CASSLAVAVTEAFF.

CDR3 amino acids: CASRRGRGNTEAFF. DNA for the CDR3: TGTGCCAGCAGGAGAGGTAGGGGGAACACTGAAGCTTTCTTT. The rearrangement joins TRBV6-7 to TRBJ1-1; TRBD1 is a possible D gene (5 bases). TRBV6-7 is an ORF for which the function is uncertain. The V end was cut by 6 bases, the J end by 1 base, with 12 bases between. The CDR3 loop spans 14 amino acids.

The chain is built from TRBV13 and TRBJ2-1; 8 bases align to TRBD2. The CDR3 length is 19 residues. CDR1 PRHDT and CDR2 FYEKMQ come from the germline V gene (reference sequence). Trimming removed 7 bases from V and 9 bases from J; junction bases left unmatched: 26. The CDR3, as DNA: TGTGCCAGCACCCTGAGGGACCGGCTGAAAGCGGGAGTCCGGAGTGAGCAGTTCTTC. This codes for CASTLRDRLKAGVRSEQFF.

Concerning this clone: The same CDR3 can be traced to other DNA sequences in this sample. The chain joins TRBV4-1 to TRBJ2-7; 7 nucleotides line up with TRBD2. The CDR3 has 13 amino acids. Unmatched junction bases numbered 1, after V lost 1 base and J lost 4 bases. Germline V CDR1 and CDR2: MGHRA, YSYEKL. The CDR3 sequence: CASSQGLAYEQYF. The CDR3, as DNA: TGCGCCAGCAGCCAAGGACTAGCTTACGAGCAGTACTTC.

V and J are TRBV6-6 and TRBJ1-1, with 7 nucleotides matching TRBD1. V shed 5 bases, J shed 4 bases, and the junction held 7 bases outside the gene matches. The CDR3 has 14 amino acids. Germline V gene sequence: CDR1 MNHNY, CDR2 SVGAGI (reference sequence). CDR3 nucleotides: TGTGCCAGCAGTCCCGGATGGGACAGCACTGAAGCTTTCTTT. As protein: CASSPGWDSTEAFF.

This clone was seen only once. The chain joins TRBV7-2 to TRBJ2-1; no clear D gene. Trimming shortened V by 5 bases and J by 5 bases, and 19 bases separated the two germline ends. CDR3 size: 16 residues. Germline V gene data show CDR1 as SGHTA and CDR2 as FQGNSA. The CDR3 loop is CASSAAPTSEDNEQFF. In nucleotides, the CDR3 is TGTGCCAGCAGCGCCGCCCCCACGAGCGAGGACAATGAGCAGTTCTTC.

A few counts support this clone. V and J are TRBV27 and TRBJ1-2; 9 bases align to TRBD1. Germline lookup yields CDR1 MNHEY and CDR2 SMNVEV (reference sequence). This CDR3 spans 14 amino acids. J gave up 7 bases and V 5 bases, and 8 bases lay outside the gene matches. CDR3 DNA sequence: TGTGCCAGCAGTCAAGGGGACAGGGACTGTGGCTACACCTTC. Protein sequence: CASSQGDRDCGYTF.